The next 30 T cell receptor beta chains were all read from a single sample in a study of blood T cell repertoires in COVID-19. Only in-frame clones appear in the TCRdb table, and some are missing; sequencing was by immunoSEQ multiplex PCR. In the table there are approximately 50,000 clones, 70% to 80% of which are singletons. The sequenced sample was peripheral blood. The receptors were sampled from a man between 65 and 85 years old with acute or convalescent COVID-19.

The chain combines TRBV5-1 with TRBJ1-3; 8 nucleotides align to TRBD1. In germline, CDR1 is SGHRS, CDR2 YFSETQ. J was trimmed by 4 bases and V by 4 bases; bases with no gene match: 10. The CDR3 extends over 16 amino acids. The CDR3 region is CASSLTGTGFGNTIYF. CDR3 nucleotide sequence: TGCGCCAGCAGCCTGACCGGGACAGGCTTCGGAAACACCATATATTTT.

This sequence joins TRBV19 and TRBJ2-3; the D gene is possibly TRBD2 (5 bases). Per germline, CDR1 LNHDA and CDR2 SQIVND (reference sequence). V dropped 5 bases and J dropped 7 bases, with 22 bases sitting between them. The CDR3 totals 16 residues. The CDR3 DNA follows: TGTGCCAGTAGTTCTCCGGAGGCGCACTCCCGAAATACGCAGTATTTT. It specifies CASSSPEAHSRNTQYF. The full variable domain, its missing parts supplied by reference TRBV19 and TRBJ2-3, is DGGITQSPKYLFRKEGQNVTLSCEQNLNHDAMYWYRQDPGQGLRLIYYSQIVNDFQKGDIAEGYSVSREKKESFPLTVTSAQKNPTAFYLCASSSPEAHSRNTQYFGPGTRLTVL.

The V call is TRBV9, the J call TRBJ1-1; D not resolved. Trimming pared 4 bases from V and 8 bases from J, leaving 15 bases between. In germline, CDR1 is SGDLS, CDR2 YYNGEE. CDR3 length: 13 residues. The CDR3 protein is CASSPSQRGEAFF. For the CDR3, the DNA is TGTGCCAGCAGCCCCTCCCAGCGGGGAGAAGCTTTCTTT.

This clone occurred many times. Other DNA sequences of this sample code for an identical CDR3. The chain combines TRBV5-1 with TRBJ2-5, with 9 bases identical to TRBD1. J lost 3 bases, V lost 5 bases, and 2 bases had no gene match. Germline V lookup: CDR1 SGHRS, CDR2 YFSETQ. The CDR3 covers 13 residues. The CDR3 bases are TGCGCCAGCAGGCGGACAGGGGAAGAGACCCAGTACTTC. Protein sequence: CASRRTGEETQYF.

Here the CDR3 reads CASSLMGQLLFF. The CDR3 DNA reads TGTGCCAGCAGCTTAATGGGCCAGCTTTTGTTTTTT. The rearrangement uses TRBV7-9 and TRBJ1-4; D remains ambiguous. CDR1 and CDR2 (germline): SEHNR, FQNEAQ (reference sequence). V lost 2 bases and J 15 bases, leaving 13 bases between the germline ends. This CDR3 comprises 12 residues.

This chain connects TRBV7-2 to TRBJ1-2, with D tentatively TRBD1 (5 bases). In germline, CDR1 is SGHTA, CDR2 FQGNSA. This CDR3 is built from 14 residues. V lost 1 base and J lost 7, with 13 bases in between. CDR3 loop: CASSLEGQVLGYTF. The CDR3 DNA reads TGTGCCAGCAGCTTAGAGGGGCAGGTGCTTGGCTACACCTTC.

The chain joins TRBV5-4 to TRBJ2-7, with D tentatively TRBD2 (6 bases). CDR1 and CDR2 from the germline V gene are SGHNT and YYREEE (reference sequence). This CDR3 spans 14 amino acids. The V gene lost 5 bases and the J gene lost 5 bases, with 17 bases spanning the gap. DNA for the CDR3: TGTGCCAGCAGTTTTTCCGTCCGGGAGAACGAGCAGTACTTC. This encodes CASSFSVRENEQYF.

This chain joins TRBV12-5 and TRBJ1-3, with 8 positions matching TRBD1. Germline lookup yields CDR1 LGHNT and CDR2 FRNRAP. This CDR3 is 14 amino acids long. V lost 5 bases and J lost 4; bases outside the gene matches: 4. CDR3 DNA sequence: TGTGCTAGTGGTCTGACAGGGGACGGAAACACCATATATTTT. Protein product: CASGLTGDGNTIYF.

A few counts support this clone. The gene calls are TRBV5-1 and TRBJ2-5, with D possibly matching TRBD2 (5 bases). V lost 2 bases to trimming and J lost 2 bases, with 13 bases between them. Germline assignment: CDR1 SGHRS and CDR2 YFSETQ. The CDR3 is made up of 15 amino acids. The CDR3 DNA reads TGCGCCAGCAGCTTTGGTCTAGCAGCACAAGAGACCCAGTACTTC. Translation gives CASSFGLAAQETQYF.

The table lists this clone with a few counts. The CDR3 DNA reads as TGTGCCAGCAGCCATAGGGGACAGGGCCTCTCTGGAAACACCATATATTTT. It translates to CASSHRGQGLSGNTIYF. The chain combines TRBV11-2 with TRBJ1-3, with 9 bases aligning to TRBD1. Germline trimming cut 5 bases from V and 0 bases from J; bases unmatched to any gene: 8. The CDR3 extends over 17 amino acids. Germline values: CDR1 SGHAT, CDR2 FQNNGV.

The chain links TRBV27 to TRBJ1-2, with D perhaps matching TRBD1 (5 bases). Trimming removed 2 bases at V and 8 bases at J, with 15 bases between. The length of the CDR3 is 14 residues. CDR1 MNHEY and CDR2 SMNVEV come from the germline V gene (reference sequence). CDR3 sequence: CASSLLGGSGGYTF. For the CDR3, the DNA is TGTGCCAGCAGTTTACTCGGGGGGTCTGGAGGCTACACCTTC.

The chain employs TRBV5-5 and TRBJ2-1; TRBD2 agrees at 12 bases. CDR3 size: 14 residues. Germline CDR1 SGHKS, CDR2 YYEKEE (reference sequence). V dropped 1 base and J dropped 9; count of bases not matched to a gene: 2. The CDR3 DNA follows: TGTGCCAGCAGCTTGCTAGCGGGGGGGCCTGAGCAGTTCTTC. Translated: CASSLLAGGPEQFF. Looking up the rest from reference TRBV5-5 and TRBJ2-1 gives the full variable domain: DAGVTQSPTHLIKTRGQQVTLRCSPISGHKSVSWYQQVLGQGPQFIFQYYEKEERGRGNFPDRFSARQFPNYSSELNVNALLLGDSALYLCASSLLAGGPEQFFGPGTRLTVL.

The V call is TRBV6-5, the J call TRBJ2-7; 7 bases agree with TRBD1. The CDR3 is 13 amino acids. The trim removed 6 bases at V and 2 bases at J, leaving 4 bases unmatched. Germline V gene lookup returns CDR1 MNHEY and CDR2 SVGAGI. CDR3 nucleotides: TGTGCCAGCAGAGGACAGGTGACCTACGAGCAGTACTTC. Translating gives CASRGQVTYEQYF.

V is TRBV6-5 and J is TRBJ2-7; 9 bases agree with TRBD2. The CDR3 runs to 14 residues. J gave up 5 bases and V 2 bases, and 4 bases lay outside the gene matches. From germline, CDR1 is MNHEY and CDR2 SVGAGI. The CDR3 reads CASSYNSGGHEQYF. The CDR3 coding sequence is TGTGCCAGCAGTTACAATAGCGGGGGACACGAGCAGTACTTC.

This chain links TRBV19 with TRBJ2-7, with D possibly TRBD1 on 5 matching bases. The CDR3 has 13 residues. The germline V and J ends were trimmed by 0 bases and 9 bases, with 12 bases remaining between them. Germline V gene lookup returns CDR1 LNHDA and CDR2 SQIVND (reference sequence). CDR3 nucleotide sequence: TGTGCCAGTAGTATAGATATCAGGGTCGTGCAGTACTTC. Its translation is CASSIDIRVVQYF.

The rearrangement joins TRBV6-6 to TRBJ1-6; D is perhaps TRBD1 (6 bases). Germline values: CDR1 MNHNY, CDR2 SVGAGI (reference sequence). CDR3 size: 15 residues. V lost 2 bases and J lost 10, with 15 bases in between. The CDR3 loop is CASSYVGQGNSPLHF. CDR3 sequence (DNA): TGTGCCAGCAGTTACGTCGGGCAGGGGAACTCACCCCTCCACTTT.

The chain carries TRBV18 and TRBJ2-1, with TRBD1 identical over 11 bases. Unmatched junction bases numbered 7, after V lost 4 bases and J lost 8 bases. The CDR3 extends over 15 amino acids. Germline-derived CDR1 and CDR2 are KGHSH and LQKENI. DNA for the CDR3: TGTGCCAGCTCACTGGACAGGGGGCGCAGTGATGAGCAGTTCTTC. Translating gives CASSLDRGRSDEQFF.

This clone was observed once. This chain links TRBV19 with TRBJ2-5, with D tentatively TRBD1 (6 bases). The CDR3 runs 13 residues. V was shortened by 4 bases and J by 2 bases, with 8 bases between the two germline ends. The germline CDR1 and CDR2 sequences are LNHDA and SQIVND (reference sequence). The CDR3 loop reads CASSTDRQETQYF. In nucleotides, the CDR3 is TGTGCCAGTAGTACGGACAGACAAGAGACCCAGTACTTC. The whole variable domain, filled in from reference TRBV19 and TRBJ2-5, reads DGGITQSPKYLFRKEGQNVTLSCEQNLNHDAMYWYRQDPGQGLRLIYYSQIVNDFQKGDIAEGYSVSREKKESFPLTVTSAQKNPTAFYLCASSTDRQETQYFGPGTRLLVL.

In regard to this clone: One end of the junction is discordant with germline, which a read error may explain. The chain recombines TRBV11-2 with TRBJ2-2, with D maybe TRBD2 (7 bases). Germline CDR1 SGHAT, CDR2 FQNNGV. The CDR3 loop spans 16 amino acids. The CDR3 is CARSLRRGGRGGELFF. CDR3 DNA sequence: TGTGCCCGCAGCTTAAGGCGCGGGGGCCGGGGGGGGGAGCTGTTTTTT.

This chain connects TRBV9 to TRBJ2-7; TRBD1 aligns across 7 bases. This CDR3 is built from 15 residues. CDR1 and CDR2 (germline): SGDLS, YYNGEE. Losses at the gene ends were 3 bases for V and 0 bases for J; bases not matched to a gene: 6. This CDR3 is CASSAGTAYSYEQYF. DNA for the CDR3: TGTGCCAGCAGCGCAGGGACAGCCTACTCCTACGAGCAGTACTTC. Variable domain in full (rest from reference TRBV9 and TRBJ2-7): DSGVTQTPKHLITATGQRVTLRCSPRSGDLSVYWYQQSLDQGLQFLIQYYNGEERAKGNILERFSAQQFPDLHSELNLSSLELGDSALYFCASSAGTAYSYEQYFGPGTRLTVT.

CDR3 in amino acids: CASRPQGYGYTF. CDR3 DNA sequence: TGTGCCAGCAGACCCCAGGGTTATGGCTACACCTTC. V usage is TRBV12-3 or TRBV12-4 and J usage is TRBJ1-2; D perhaps matches TRBD1 (5 bases). Trimming cost V 6 bases and J 5 bases, with 10 bases left between them. The CDR3 extends over 12 amino acids.

The gene calls are TRBV10-3 and TRBJ2-7, with D tentatively TRBD1 (6 bases). There are 12 residues in the CDR3. CDR1 and CDR2 (germline): ENHRY, SYGVKD. V lost 10 bases to trimming and J lost 2 bases, with 12 bases between them. CDR3 amino acids: CAKEGQPYEQYF. The CDR3 DNA sequence: TGTGCCAAAGAGGGACAACCCTACGAGCAGTACTTC.

The chain is built from TRBV2 and TRBJ2-7, with D possibly matching TRBD1 (6 bases). The length of the CDR3 is 15 residues. Looked up from germline, CDR1 is SNHLY and CDR2 is FYNNEI. The V and J ends lost 5 bases and 1 base respectively, with 15 bases between them. This chain's CDR3 is CASSPGTRRSYEQYF. The CDR3 region has the DNA TGTGCCAGCAGTCCTGGGACAAGACGATCCTACGAGCAGTACTTC.

This clone has just a few counts. This chain links TRBV6-6 with TRBJ1-6; 10 nucleotides agree with TRBD1. Germline loops: CDR1 MNHNY, CDR2 SVGAGI (reference sequence). Unmatched junction bases numbered 9, after V lost 5 bases and J lost 5 bases. The CDR3 is 17 residues long. The CDR3 bases are TGTGCCAGCAGTCAGTACGGGACAGGGGCCCATAATTCACCCCTCCACTTT. It encodes CASSQYGTGAHNSPLHF.

V gene TRBV11-2 combines with J gene TRBJ2-5, with 8 bases matching TRBD1. Germline V gene lookup returns CDR1 SGHAT and CDR2 FQNNGV. V dropped 4 bases and J dropped 2; count of bases not matched to a gene: 6. The CDR3 covers 15 residues. The CDR3 reads CASSSETGVQETQYF. DNA for the CDR3: TGTGCCAGCAGCTCAGAGACAGGGGTTCAAGAGACCCAGTACTTC.

This chain links TRBV3-1 (or the pseudogene TRBV3-2) with TRBJ1-1; D unresolved. This CDR3 has 14 amino acids. Trimming pared 4 bases from V and 1 base from J, leaving 10 bases between. The germline gives CDR1 LGHDT, CDR2 YNNKEL (reference sequence). The CDR3 bases are TGTGCCAGCAGCCTAACAGCCAGGAACACTGAAGCTTTCTTT. Amino acid sequence: CASSLTARNTEAFF.

This chain connects TRBV2 to TRBJ1-1; 8 bases align to TRBD1. CDR3 length equals 16 residues. Germline V lookup: CDR1 SNHLY, CDR2 FYNNEI. Losses at the gene ends were 4 bases for V and 4 bases for J; bases not matched to a gene: 11. The CDR3: CASSAGRGRDSTEAFF. CDR3 coding DNA: TGTGCCAGCAGTGCCGGCAGGGGGCGGGACAGCACTGAAGCTTTCTTT.

This chain uses TRBV29-1 with TRBJ2-1, with a possible D match to TRBD2 (5 bases). Germline CDR1 and CDR2: SQVTM and ANQGSEA. Trimming shortened V by 1 base and J by 2 bases, and 6 bases separated the two germline ends. The CDR3 spans 13 residues. The CDR3 loop is CSVEVSAYNEQFF. DNA for the CDR3: TGCAGCGTTGAAGTTAGCGCCTACAATGAGCAGTTCTTC.

The chain joins TRBV5-1 to TRBJ1-2; D unclear. V was trimmed by 0 bases and J by 6 bases, leaving 18 bases between them. Germline values: CDR1 SGHRS, CDR2 YFSETQ. The CDR3 consists of 16 residues. CDR3 coding DNA: TGCGCCAGCAGCTTGGTCTTTACCTCAATACAGAATGGCTACACCTTC. This translates into CASSLVFTSIQNGYTF.

V and J are TRBV5-5 and TRBJ2-4, with a possible D match to TRBD1 (6 bases). Germline V gene sequence: CDR1 SGHKS, CDR2 YYEKEE (reference sequence). This CDR3 spans 16 amino acids. V lost 3 bases to trimming and J lost 0 bases, with 13 bases between them. CDR3 nucleotides: TGTGCCAGCAGCTACCGGACAGATATAGCCAAAAACATTCAGTACTTC. Its protein product is CASSYRTDIAKNIQYF.